This entry is about one TCR beta chain. Its specificity is not known. The CDR3 is made up of 18 amino acids. Germline CDR1 is SQVTM and CDR2 is ANQGSEA. The V and J ends lost 1 base and 1 base, in that order; junction bases with no gene match: 11. These data belong to a study of human T cells and chemical hapten exposure. Overall study: On the upper back, patch tests were applied with 0.01% DPC and read at 6 days.

As to time point: patch test 1, 2 weeks after DPC sensitization. The treatment is: therapeutic diphenylcyclopropenone sensitization with weekly scalp DPC. TCRdb re-called the RACE reads through MiXCR, storing one row per CDR3 protein. The sample yields some 170,000 distinct CDR3 sequences, 20% to 25% seen once. General observations from the study: It was expanded TCRs that formed significantly more large CDR3 similarity clusters than controls did. After DPC sensitization, TCRs above 1 in 1000 frequency showed no change.

This TCR came from a woman aged 50 to 65 with alopecia areata. Some clones in this sample may be carry-over from other donors' samples. Sequencing used whole blood, obtained in connection with sensitization to the hapten diphenylcyclopropenone (DPC). This sequence joins TRBV29-1 and TRBJ2-2; 8 bases agree with TRBD2. The CDR3, as DNA: TGCAGCGTTGAAGGGGTGGGGTTGCTAGCGGGGAACACCGGGGAGCTGTTTTTT. Protein product: CSVEGVGLLAGNTGELFF.